Listed below are T cell receptor beta chains from one sample, sequenced in a study of cytomegalovirus exposure and HLA in healthy donors. The protocol was immunoSEQ multiplex PCR, while the TCRdb copy is restricted to in-frame clones and leaves out a portion. This sample has roughly 56,000 clones, with 91% found just once. The source material was PBMCs. The source is a woman in her 30s in good health and CMV-seronegative. CDR3s include the opening cysteine and the closing phenylalanine or tryptophan. The D gene is left open where the match is weak. A clone size is listed for some rows: how often the clone was seen (once, few, many), or a class if it is expanded.

TGTGCCAGCATCATGACAGGGGGGACCTACGAGCAGTACTTC CASIMTGGTYEQYF TRBJ2-7 TRBV28 TRBD1 .
TGTGCCAGCAGCGACCTAGCGGGGCGAGTAGAGCCCCAGCATTTT CASSDLAGRVEPQHF TRBJ1-5 TRBV7-2 . .
TGTGCCAGTAGGACAGGGGGCGGGAACGGGGAGCTGTTTTTT CASRTGGGNGELFF TRBJ2-2 TRBV19 TRBD1 once
TGTGCCAGCAGTTATCGCGGGACTGCCGGGGAGCTGTTTTTT CASSYRGTAGELFF TRBJ2-2 TRBV6-5 . .
TGTGCCAGCAGGAAATCCAGGGACAATGGAAACACCATATATTTT CASRKSRDNGNTIYF TRBJ1-3 TRBV6-1 . .
TGTGCCAGCTCACCTATTCCAGGTATTGCTGGAAACACCATATATTTT CASSPIPGIAGNTIYF TRBJ1-3 TRBV18 . .
TGTGCCAGCAGCCGCCAAGGGGCAATGGCCTCCTACGAGCAGTACTTC CASSRQGAMASYEQYF TRBJ2-7 TRBV5-5 . .
TGTGCCAGCTCACCTCCGGCTAACTATGGCTACACCTTC CASSPPANYGYTF TRBJ1-2 TRBV18 . .
TGTGCCAGCAGTGGGGGGTCCTCCTACAATGAGCAGTTCTTC CASSGGSSYNEQFF TRBJ2-1 TRBV6-6 . .
TGCAGTGCTGGGACAGCCTATGGCTACACCTTC CSAGTAYGYTF TRBJ1-2 TRBV20-1 TRBD1 once